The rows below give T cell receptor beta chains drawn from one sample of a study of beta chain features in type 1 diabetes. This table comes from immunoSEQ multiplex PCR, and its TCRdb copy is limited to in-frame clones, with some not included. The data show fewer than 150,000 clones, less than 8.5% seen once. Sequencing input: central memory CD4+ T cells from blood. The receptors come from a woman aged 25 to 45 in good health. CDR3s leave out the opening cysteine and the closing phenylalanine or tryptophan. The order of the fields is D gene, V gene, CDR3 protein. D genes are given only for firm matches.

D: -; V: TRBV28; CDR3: ASSWEGVTGELF
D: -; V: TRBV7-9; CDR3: ASSPQVDSYEQY
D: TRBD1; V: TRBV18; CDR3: ASSSTGDGNTIY
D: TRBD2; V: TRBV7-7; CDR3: ASSPEGLAGGEQF
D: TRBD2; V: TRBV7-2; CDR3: ASSLVRDYRF
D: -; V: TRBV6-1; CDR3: ASSELQEGEQY
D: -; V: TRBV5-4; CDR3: ASSQENEQF
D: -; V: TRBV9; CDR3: ASSVASGPSYEQY
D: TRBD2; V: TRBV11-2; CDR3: ASSLGLESEQF
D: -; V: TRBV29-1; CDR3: SVRTSFPHEQF
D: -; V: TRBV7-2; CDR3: ASSLLGNTIY
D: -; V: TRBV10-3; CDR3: AISDRGQPNTEAF
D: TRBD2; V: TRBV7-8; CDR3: ASSLSNGGGTGELF
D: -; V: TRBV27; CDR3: ASRKAGSRQPQH
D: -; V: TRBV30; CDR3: AWTTGNYGYT